The clone carrying this T cell receptor (beta chain) was observed a handful of times. Antigen specificity is unknown. A sample-barcoded 5' primer and a J-beta primer mix were used in a second PCR of roughly 7 to 11 cycles. Via MiXCR, TCRdb re-called the 5' RACE reads, giving one row per CDR3 protein. The table has fewer than 800,000 distinct CDR3 sequences, 20% to 30% seen once; the top ten hold just under 9.5%. These data come from a study of blood T cells in healthy people across ages. Study-wide results and limits: Investigators viewed diversity estimates from one million T cells as underestimates, the study reported.

CDR1 and CDR2 from the germline V gene are SGHRS and YFSETQ. This CDR3 region has 15 residues. J lost 2 bases, V lost 4 bases, and 9 bases had no gene match. This sample was also put to use in a study of T cells of mothers and their children. That work contributes: Slightly higher, non-significant overlap characterized related mother-child pairs relative to unrelated pairs.

The chain has TRBV5-1 and TRBJ2-7, with TRBD1 matching over 7 bases. Sequencing was performed on blood. This TCR came from a boy younger than 18 in good health. CDR3 nucleotides: TGCGCCAGCAGCCCATTGGACAGGACCACCTACGAGCAGTACTTC. Translation: CASSPLDRTTYEQYF.